This T cell receptor (beta chain) was identified during a study of post-analysis software for immune sequencing data. Study-level information: Clinical courses comprised relapsing-remitting, secondary progressive and progressive-relapsing multiple sclerosis.

cDNA libraries for TCR beta contained unique molecular identifiers. Once about 0.85 to 10 million T cells were used, roughly 0.5 million cDNA molecules resulted. TCRdb reanalysed the PCR reads using MiXCR and keeps one entry per CDR3 protein. Found here are 600,000 to 750,000 distinct CDR3 sequences, more than 50% of them singletons; the top ten hold approximately 10%. Study results and limitations: Patients with multiple sclerosis recorded significantly lower normalized Chao1 diversity than controls, the study found. In patients, TRBV5-6, TRBV5-1 and TRBV20-1 belonged to about five TRBV segments found more frequently than in controls. The F measure placed samples prepared in the same batch into strongly shared clusters.

V was clipped by 7 bases and J by 0 bases, with 12 bases between them. This CDR3 has 15 amino acids. This clonotype was counted between two and nine times. Its matching antigen is unknown. V and J are TRBV12-3 or TRBV12-4 and TRBJ2-2; the D gene could be TRBD1 or TRBD2 (5 bases each). Sequenced material: blood. The receptor's source is a girl aged 2 to 10 with multiple sclerosis. The CDR3 DNA reads TGTGCCAGCACAGAGGGGCAGGCGAACACCGGGGAGCTGTTTTTT. Encoded protein: CASTEGQANTGELFF.